This T cell receptor beta chain was documented in a study of T cell changes during pregnancy in multiple sclerosis. V dropped 1 base and J dropped 3; count of bases not matched to a gene: 11. Germline CDR1 SGHKS, CDR2 YYEKEE (reference sequence). The CDR3 has 17 amino acids. Generated by immunoSEQ multiplex PCR, the TCRdb table keeps only in-frame clones and is missing some. The sample records about 42,000 clones, around 80% being singletons. Sequenced here: CD4+ T cells from peripheral blood mononuclear cells, sampled before pregnancy. The V gene is TRBV5-5, the J gene TRBJ1-2; 8 bases fit TRBD1. The clonotype was recovered from a female donor with multiple sclerosis, enrolled in a pregnancy study. CDR3 region: CASSLSPGGLGDYGYTF. DNA for the CDR3: TGTGCCAGCAGCTTGTCCCCAGGGGGCCTCGGTGACTATGGCTACACCTTC.